Below are 22 T cell receptor beta chains sequenced from a single sample in a study of human T cells and chemical hapten exposure. Regarding time point: patch test 1, 2 weeks after DPC sensitization. The sample's treatment: therapeutic diphenylcyclopropenone sensitization with weekly scalp DPC. TCRdb re-analysed the RACE reads in MiXCR, keeping a single row per CDR3 protein. The sample contains over 95,000 distinct CDR3 sequences, 12% of which appear only once. The source was whole blood, collected in connection with sensitization to the hapten diphenylcyclopropenone (DPC). These receptor sequences come from a woman in her thirties or forties with alopecia areata. Some clones in this sample may be carry-over from other donors' samples.

This clonotype was found a few times. The chain employs TRBV6-2 or TRBV6-3 and TRBJ2-5, with 7 bases that match TRBD2. Germline V lookup: CDR1 MNHEY, CDR2 SVGEGT. V shed 4 bases and J 2 bases; nucleotides not matched to a gene: 7. The CDR3 is made up of 15 amino acids. The CDR3 DNA sequence: TGTGCCAGCAGTTTCTCATCTAGCGGTCAAGAGACCCAGTACTTC. It is translated as CASSFSSSGQETQYF.

This rearrangement joins TRBV9 to TRBJ1-1, with D unresolved. V shed 0 bases and J shed 6 bases, with 9 bases lying between them. The CDR3 covers 13 residues. Per the germline V gene, CDR1 is SGDLS and CDR2 is YYNGEE. The chain's CDR3 is CASSVGQTPEAFF. The CDR3 region has the DNA TGTGCCAGCAGCGTAGGTCAAACTCCTGAAGCTTTCTTT. The variable domain in full, with the rest retrieved from reference TRBV9 and TRBJ1-1, is DSGVTQTPKHLITATGQRVTLRCSPRSGDLSVYWYQQSLDQGLQFLIQYYNGEERAKGNILERFSAQQFPDLHSELNLSSLELGDSALYFCASSVGQTPEAFFGQGTRLTVV.

The V and J genes are TRBV29-1 and TRBJ2-3; 12 nucleotides align to TRBD2. Germline lookup yields CDR1 SQVTM and CDR2 ANQGSEA. V shed 6 bases and J 6 bases; nucleotides not matched to a gene: 10. The CDR3 extends over 15 amino acids. The CDR3 bases are TGCAGCGTCGCCCTGACTAGCGGGGGAGGTGATACGCAGTATTTT. This encodes CSVALTSGGGDTQYF.

V and J are TRBV11-3 and TRBJ2-1, with TRBD2 matching 7 bases. CDR1 is SGHNT, CDR2 YENEEA, per germline. The CDR3 extends over 14 amino acids. V gave up 2 bases and J gave up 8 bases; unmatched junction bases: 6. CDR3 loop: CASSLPNRGDEQFF. CDR3 bases: TGTGCCAGCAGCTTACCAAATCGGGGGGATGAGCAGTTCTTC. Full variable domain (outside the CDR3, taken from reference TRBV11-3 and TRBJ2-1): EAGVVQSPRYKIIEKKQPVAFWCNPISGHNTLYWYLQNLGQGPELLIRYENEEAVDDSQLPKDRFSAERLKGVDSTLKIQPAELGDSAVYLCASSLPNRGDEQFFGPGTRLTVL.

This chain uses TRBV7-2 with TRBJ2-5; possibly TRBD2 for D (6 bases). CDR1 and CDR2 from the germline V gene are SGHTA and FQGNSA. The V and J ends lost 5 bases and 3 bases respectively, with 16 bases between them. This CDR3 is built from 15 residues. The chain's CDR3 is CASSPSLTRKETQYF. As DNA, the CDR3 is TGTGCCAGCAGCCCGTCACTGACTAGAAAAGAGACCCAGTACTTC.

This clonotype was counted a few times. V usage is TRBV20-1 and J usage is TRBJ1-6; unclear D gene. V was pared by 0 bases and J by 8 bases, with 8 bases between. The CDR3 covers 13 residues. Germline CDR1 is DFQATT and CDR2 is SNEGSKA (reference sequence). The CDR3 is CSARDLGHSPLHF. The CDR3 nucleotides read TGCAGTGCTAGAGATCTGGGTCATTCACCCCTCCACTTT.

This chain links TRBV18 with TRBJ2-1, with a possible D match to TRBD2 (6 bases). The V gene's germline CDR1 is KGHSH and CDR2 LQKENI. The V end was cut by 6 bases, the J end by 7 bases, with 19 bases between. The CDR3 length is 15 residues. CDR3 in amino acids: CASSTPLARLNEQFF. CDR3 nucleotides: TGTGCCAGCTCCACTCCCCTAGCGCGACTAAATGAGCAGTTCTTC. The entire variable domain, with the rest obtained from reference TRBV18 and TRBJ2-1, is as follows: NAGVMQNPRHLVRRRGQEARLRCSPMKGHSHVYWYRQLPEEGLKFMVYLQKENIIDESGMPKERFSAEFPKEGPSILRIQQVVRGDSAAYFCASSTPLARLNEQFFGPGTRLTVL.

CDR3 coding DNA: TGTGCCAGCAGTTCGGCCGGGATCTACGAGCAGTACTTC. Protein sequence: CASSSAGIYEQYF. The rearrangement uses TRBV27 and TRBJ2-7, with a tentative D call TRBD2 (5 bases). Germline assignment: CDR1 MNHEY and CDR2 SMNVEV (reference sequence). The CDR3 totals 13 residues. Trimming left V 4 bases short and J 3 bases short, with 10 bases between.

This clonotype was detected a few times. The chain carries TRBV29-1 and TRBJ2-5, with 13 bases lining up with TRBD2. The J segment lost 5 bases and the V segment lost 8 bases, leaving 8 bases of the junction unmatched. Germline V lookup: CDR1 SQVTM, CDR2 ANQGSEA. The CDR3 sequence is 14 residues long. CDR3 region: CSLRLAGGRETQYF. The CDR3, as DNA: TGCAGCCTACGACTAGCGGGAGGTCGGGAGACCCAGTACTTC. Based on the CDR3 plus reference TRBV29-1 and TRBJ2-5, the full variable domain is SAVISQKPSRDICQRGTSLTIQCQVDSQVTMMFWYRQQPGQSLTLIATANQGSEATYESGFVIDKFPISRPNLTFSTLTVSNMSPEDSSIYLCSLRLAGGRETQYFGPGTRLLVL.

The sample holds a few counts of this clonotype. The chain combines TRBV19 with TRBJ2-3, with D unclear. The germline CDR1 and CDR2 sequences are LNHDA and SQIVND (reference sequence). V shed 3 bases and J shed 0 bases, with 16 bases lying between them. The CDR3 runs 17 residues. This chain's CDR3 is CASSISPILFSTDTQYF. The CDR3 nucleotides are TGTGCCAGTAGTATCTCACCAATCCTTTTTAGCACAGATACGCAGTATTTT. Based on the CDR3 plus reference TRBV19 and TRBJ2-3, the full variable domain is DGGITQSPKYLFRKEGQNVTLSCEQNLNHDAMYWYRQDPGQGLRLIYYSQIVNDFQKGDIAEGYSVSREKKESFPLTVTSAQKNPTAFYLCASSISPILFSTDTQYFGPGTRLTVL.

The chain has TRBV10-3 and TRBJ1-1; TRBD1 aligns across 7 bases. The V gene end was trimmed by 6 bases and the J gene end by 8 bases; junction bases not matched to a gene: 6. CDR3 length: 12 residues. The germline CDR1 and CDR2 sequences are ENHRY and SYGVKD. CDR3 nucleotides: TGTGCCATCAGACAGGGGCCCGGGGAAGCTTTCTTT. Translated, it gives CAIRQGPGEAFF.

This chain uses TRBV12-3 or TRBV12-4 with TRBJ1-4; a weak D match, TRBD1 (5 bases). The CDR3 extends over 13 amino acids. The V end lost 3 bases, the J end lost 7 bases, and 9 bases lay between the germline ends. CDR3: CASSFGGVEKLFF. The CDR3 nucleotides read TGTGCCAGCAGTTTCGGGGGTGTTGAAAAACTGTTTTTT.

The V gene is TRBV5-6, the J gene TRBJ1-4, with no clear D. V gave up 0 bases and J gave up 6 bases, with 12 bases separating them. Germline V gives CDR1 SGHDT, CDR2 YYEEEE. The CDR3 totals 15 residues. Here the CDR3 reads CASSLGRAWDEKLFF. Written as DNA, the CDR3 is TGTGCCAGCAGCTTGGGCCGGGCCTGGGATGAAAAACTGTTTTTT. Combining the CDR3 with reference TRBV5-6 and TRBJ1-4 gives the whole variable domain DAGVTQSPTHLIKTRGQQVTLRCSPKSGHDTVSWYQQALGQGPQFIFQYYEEEERQRGNFPDRFSGHQFPNYSSELNVNALLLGDSALYLCASSLGRAWDEKLFFGSGTQLSVL.

The chain uses TRBV7-2 and TRBJ2-3; 7 nucleotides match TRBD2. The CDR3 loop spans 14 amino acids. V shed 4 bases, J shed 6 bases, and the junction held 7 bases outside the gene matches. In germline, CDR1 is SGHTA, CDR2 FQGNSA. The DNA for the CDR3 is TGTGCCAGCAGCTCTAGCGGATGGGGGGATACGCAGTATTTT. Its translation is CASSSSGWGDTQYF.

This chain joins TRBV7-6 and TRBJ2-1, with TRBD1 matching over 8 bases. CDR1 SGHVS and CDR2 FNYEAQ come from the germline V gene. V trimming: 5 bases; J trimming: 5 bases; junction bases outside the gene matches: 8. There are 15 residues in the CDR3. CDR3 in DNA: TGTGCCAGCAGCATCCGGGACAGGACTAACAATGAGCAGTTCTTC. Its translation: CASSIRDRTNNEQFF.

This clonotype was counted at least ten times. The CDR3 bases are TGTGCCACCAGTGGCGGGGGGCGTACCGGGGAGCTGTTTTTT. This sequence encodes CATSGGGRTGELFF. The chain links TRBV24-1 to TRBJ2-2; 8 positions match TRBD2. From germline, CDR1 is KGHDR and CDR2 SFDVKD. The CDR3 extends over 14 amino acids. V trimming: 5 bases; J trimming: 5 bases; junction bases outside the gene matches: 3.

This clonotype was found many times. The J gene is TRBJ1-6, the V gene TRBV5-1; tentative D call: TRBD1 (6 bases). The CDR3 consists of 15 residues. Trimming left V 0 bases short and J 7 bases short, with 11 bases between. CDR1 is SGHRS and CDR2 is YFSETQ in the germline V gene. The CDR3 bases are TGCGCCAGCAGCTTGGCCCAAGGGGGGAATTCACCCCTCCACTTT. Translating it yields CASSLAQGGNSPLHF.

This chain joins TRBV7-3 and TRBJ2-5; D call uncertain. CDR3 length equals 13 residues. Deletions cut 2 bases from V and 3 bases from J, with 7 bases between. Germline loops: CDR1 SGHTA, CDR2 FQGTGA. In DNA, the CDR3 is TGTGCCAGCAGCTTAGCGCCGGAAGAGACCCAGTACTTC. The encoded protein is CASSLAPEETQYF.

The chain uses TRBV7-2 and TRBJ2-7; D assignment may be TRBD1 or TRBD2 (5 bases each). This CDR3 has 14 amino acids. With 5 bases removed from V and 3 bases from J, the gap between germline ends came to 14 bases. Germline-derived CDR1 and CDR2 are SGHTA and FQGNSA. The CDR3 spells CASSPRRDGYEQYF. Here the CDR3 DNA reads TGTGCCAGCAGCCCTCGACGGGACGGCTACGAGCAGTACTTC.

This clonotype occurred a few times. The rearrangement joins TRBV7-8 to TRBJ2-1; TRBD1 is a possible D gene (5 bases). The CDR3 covers 15 residues. CDR1 SGHVS and CDR2 FQNEAQ come from the germline V gene. With 7 bases removed from V and 3 bases from J, the gap between germline ends came to 16 bases. CDR3 DNA: TGTGCCAGCAACCCATTGCGAGACAGCTACAATGAGCAGTTCTTC. This codes for CASNPLRDSYNEQFF. The variable domain in full, completed from reference TRBV7-8 and TRBJ2-1, reads GAGVSQSPRYKVAKRGQDVALRCDPISGHVSLFWYQQALGQGPEFLTYFQNEAQLDKSGLPSDRFFAERPEGSVSTLKIQRTQQEDSAVYLCASNPLRDSYNEQFFGPGTRLTVL.

The CDR3 nucleotides read TGTGCCAGCAGCGCATATGCGGCTGAAGCTTTCTTT. Encoded protein: CASSAYAAEAFF. The genes are TRBV7-9 and TRBJ1-1; D remains ambiguous. V shed 5 bases and J shed 6 bases, with 10 bases lying between them. The V gene's germline CDR1 is SEHNR and CDR2 FQNEAQ (reference sequence). The CDR3 totals 12 residues. Drawing the rest from reference TRBV7-9 and TRBJ1-1, the complete variable domain is DTGVSQNPRHKITKRGQNVTFRCDPISEHNRLYWYRQTLGQGPEFLTYFQNEAQLEKSRLLSDRFSAERPKGSFSTLEIQRTEQGDSAMYLCASSAYAAEAFFGQGTRLTVV.

This clonotype was counted ten times or more. The genes are TRBV14 and TRBJ2-7, with D perhaps matching TRBD2 (5 bases). V was shortened by 4 bases and J by 0 bases, with 7 bases between the two germline ends. CDR1 and CDR2 (germline): SGHDN, FVKESK. The CDR3 covers 13 residues. The CDR3 loop is CASSLASSYEQYF. As DNA, the CDR3 is TGTGCCAGCAGCCTAGCGAGCTCCTACGAGCAGTACTTC.